This T cell receptor (beta chain) originates from a study of identical twins. To note about this clonotype: Its antigen is unidentified.

Study-level findings and limits: It was cross-sectional statistical analysis, not following the same donors, that the conclusions relied on.

Germline V gene lookup returns CDR1 MDHEN and CDR2 SYDVKM. CDR3 length equals 12 residues. With V trimmed by 10 bases and J by 5 bases, 4 bases remained unmatched. Via MiXCR, TCRdb re-called the 5' RACE reads, giving one row per CDR3 protein. The data show a few hundred thousand distinct CDR3 sequences, with over 12% seen just once and nearly 0.45% held by the top ten. This sample also appeared in a second study, on yellow fever vaccine responses in identical twins.

The sequenced material came from CD4+ T cells sorted from blood. V gene TRBV28 combines with J gene TRBJ1-4; 7 nucleotides line up with TRBD1. This clonotype was obtained from a woman between 18 and 29 years old in good health. CDR3 amino acids: CAITGDNEKLFF. The CDR3 DNA sequence: TGTGCCATCACAGGGGACAATGAAAAACTGTTTTTT. The entire variable domain, with the rest obtained from reference TRBV28 and TRBJ1-4, is as follows: DVKVTQSSRYLVKRTGEKVFLECVQDMDHENMFWYRQDPGLGLRLIYFSYDVKMKEKGDIPEGYSVSREKKERFSLILESASTNQTSMYLCAITGDNEKLFFGSGTQLSVL.